The TCR beta chain under discussion was sequenced for a study of blood T cell repertoires in COVID-19. Turning to the study itself: The cDNA or gDNA used as material had been derived from T cells, B-cell-depleted T cells, or PBMCs.

Germline CDR1 WNHNN, CDR2 SYGVQD (reference sequence). J gave up 5 bases and V 5 bases, and 8 bases lay outside the gene matches. This CDR3 contains 15 residues. Those who participated ranged in age from roughly 18 to 100 years and resided in around 22 US areas. Cohort assignment relied on participant-reported clinical history. Authors' data handling: Counts of nucleated cells, estimated from reference gene primer amplification, were obtained. Sequencing was performed with immunoSEQ multiplex PCR; in TCRdb, only in-frame clones are kept and a portion is missing. The V and J calls and clone size come from that table; D and trimming were worked out from the DNA. The sample has fewer than 350,000 clones, around 85% seen once.

Sequencing was carried out using PBMCs or T cells enriched from blood (not recorded which). This receptor was identified in a woman in her 30s who had been exposed to COVID-19. The chain has TRBV10-1 and TRBJ1-5; 8 bases line up with TRBD1. DNA for the CDR3: TGCGCCAGCAGTTCGGACAGGGTTACTGATCAGCCCCAGCATTTT. Translation gives CASSSDRVTDQPQHF.